The 5 T cell receptor beta chains reported below all come from one sample, sequenced in a study of blood T cell repertoires in COVID-19. The repertoire was sequenced with immunoSEQ multiplex PCR; TCRdb's copy has only in-frame clones and lacks some. The sample includes about 220,000 clones, roughly 89% seen only once; the top ten take less than 4.5%. The sequencing input was PBMCs or T cells enriched from blood (not recorded which). All receptors come from a woman between 35 and 50 years old with acute COVID-19.

The J gene is TRBJ2-3, the V gene TRBV27, with D possibly TRBD2 on 6 matching bases. From germline, CDR1 is MNHEY and CDR2 SMNVEV (reference sequence). This CDR3 has 17 amino acids. Trimming pared 0 bases from V and 2 bases from J, leaving 15 bases between. CDR3 coding DNA: TGTGCCAGCAGTTTATCAATGGCTAGCGAATACACAGATACGCAGTATTTT. Translating gives CASSLSMASEYTDTQYF.

The J gene is TRBJ1-1, the V gene TRBV12-3 or TRBV12-4; D perhaps matches TRBD1 (6 bases). This CDR3 has 12 amino acids. Between the trimmed V and J ends, which lost 2 bases and 9 bases, there was a span of 10 bases. CDR3 in DNA: TGTGCCAGCAGTTTACTTACAGGGAAAGCTTTCTTT. Translation: CASSLLTGKAFF.

The chain uses TRBV2 and TRBJ1-2, with 9 nucleotides matching TRBD1. From germline, CDR1 is SNHLY and CDR2 FYNNEI. This CDR3 is built from 14 residues. V shed 10 bases and J 8 bases; nucleotides not matched to a gene: 14. The CDR3 reads CAIYPGQGFYGYTF. As DNA, the CDR3 is TGTGCCATATATCCGGGACAGGGTTTCTACGGCTACACCTTC.

The rearrangement uses TRBV11-2 and TRBJ2-7; 7 nucleotides line up with TRBD1. CDR3 size: 15 residues. Germline V gives CDR1 SGHAT, CDR2 FQNNGV. The V and J ends lost 5 bases and 3 bases, in that order; junction bases with no gene match: 10. The DNA for the CDR3 is TGTGCCAGCAGCCCTACCGGGACAGAGTACTACGAGCAGTACTTC. Translating it yields CASSPTGTEYYEQYF.

This clone has just one count. The V call is TRBV29-1, the J call TRBJ1-1, with 10 positions matching TRBD1. CDR3 size: 15 residues. In germline, CDR1 is SQVTM, CDR2 ANQGSEA. Trimming removed 3 bases from V and 12 bases from J; junction bases left unmatched: 16. The CDR3 reads CSVEETGGLLSRTFF. For the CDR3, the DNA is TGCAGCGTTGAGGAGACAGGGGGCCTCCTCAGTAGGACTTTCTTT.